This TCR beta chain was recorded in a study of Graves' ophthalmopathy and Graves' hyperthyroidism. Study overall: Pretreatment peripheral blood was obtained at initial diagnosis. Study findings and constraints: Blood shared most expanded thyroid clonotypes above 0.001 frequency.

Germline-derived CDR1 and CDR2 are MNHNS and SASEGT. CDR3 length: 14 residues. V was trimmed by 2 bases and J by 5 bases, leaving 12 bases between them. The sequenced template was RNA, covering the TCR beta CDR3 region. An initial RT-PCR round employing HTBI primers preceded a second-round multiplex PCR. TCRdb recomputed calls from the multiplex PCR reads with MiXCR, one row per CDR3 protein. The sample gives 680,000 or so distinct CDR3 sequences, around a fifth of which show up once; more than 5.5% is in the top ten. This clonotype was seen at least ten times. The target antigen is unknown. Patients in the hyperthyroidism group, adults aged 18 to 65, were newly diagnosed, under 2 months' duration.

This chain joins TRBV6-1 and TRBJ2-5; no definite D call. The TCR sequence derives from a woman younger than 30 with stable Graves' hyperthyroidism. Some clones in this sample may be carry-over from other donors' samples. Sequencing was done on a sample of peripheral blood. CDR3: CASSEKRARETQYF. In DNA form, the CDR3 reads TGTGCCAGCAGTGAAAAAAGAGCGCGGGAGACCCAGTACTTC.